This T cell receptor (beta chain) came from a study of radiation and T cells in renal cell carcinoma. The CDR3 is 12 residues long. Germline V gene data show CDR1 as SGHNT and CDR2 as YENEEA. Trimming cost V 6 bases and J 10 bases, with 15 bases left between them. Data came from immunoSEQ multiplex PCR; TCRdb stores just in-frame clones and leaves some out. The sample lists tens of thousands of clones; 60% to 85% were seen once. Time point indicated: blood 4 weeks post-SBRT, at nephrectomy. Stated treatment: 15 Gy SBRT to primary tumor, nephrectomy 4 weeks later. Clear cell pathology was present in this patient's renal cell carcinoma. Overall study results and limits: Without pretreatment biopsies, baseline tumor clonotype presence was undetermined. From baseline, blood top tumor clonotypes peaked at 2 weeks post-radiation.

Worth noting for this clone: Its antigen remains unknown.

This TCR came from a man aged 60 to 75 with renal cell carcinoma. This sequence joins TRBV11-3 and TRBJ1-1, with D unclear. The sample consisted of blood, taken from a patient whose treatment included radiotherapy and nephrectomy. DNA for the CDR3: TGTGCCAGCAGTCCTCATCGCCCGGGAGCTTTCTTT. This gives the protein CASSPHRPGAFF. The full variable domain, its missing parts supplied by reference TRBV11-3 and TRBJ1-1, is EAGVVQSPRYKIIEKKQPVAFWCNPISGHNTLYWYLQNLGQGPELLIRYENEEAVDDSQLPKDRFSAERLKGVDSTLKIQPAELGDSAVYLCASSPHRPGAFFGQGTRLTVV.